The 3 T cell receptor beta chains given below trace back to one sample, sequenced in a study of T-cell memory formation after mild COVID-19. TCRdb re-analysed the 5' RACE reads in MiXCR, keeping a single row per CDR3 protein. The repertoire consists of about 610,000 distinct CDR3 sequences, with around a sixth occurring once and the leading ten covering about 7.5%. Sample: PBMCs or a T cell subset sorted from them (not recorded which). The receptors were sampled from an adult woman who had mild COVID-19 (a few samples of this study predate the infection). Cell type and time point are not known.

This clonotype appeared a few times. The V and J genes are TRBV20-1 and TRBJ1-2, with D tentatively TRBD1 (6 bases). Between the trimmed V and J ends, which lost 6 bases and 6 bases, there was a span of 11 bases. CDR3 length equals 11 residues. Per germline, CDR1 DFQATT and CDR2 SNEGSKA (reference sequence). CDR3 protein: CSAIQGNGYTF. In DNA, the CDR3 is TGCAGTGCCATACAGGGTAATGGCTACACCTTC.

The genes are TRBV7-2 and TRBJ1-1; 9 bases are a match to TRBD1. Germline CDR1 is SGHTA and CDR2 is FQGNSA. V gave up 5 bases and J gave up 4 bases; unmatched junction bases: 8. CDR3 length: 15 amino acids. CDR3 coding DNA: TGTGCCAGCAGCCGGACCCGACAGGGGGGCACTGAAGCTTTCTTT. Its translation is CASSRTRQGGTEAFF.

This clonotype has ten or more counts. This rearrangement joins TRBV24-1 to TRBJ2-1; 9 bases agree with TRBD1. Looked up from germline, CDR1 is KGHDR and CDR2 is SFDVKD. With 3 bases clipped from V and 6 bases from J, the junction kept 11 bases outside the gene matches. This CDR3 is built from 17 residues. The CDR3 here is CATSDQSGTGLRNEQFF. DNA for the CDR3: TGTGCCACCAGTGATCAGTCCGGGACAGGGCTCCGCAATGAGCAGTTCTTC.